What follows describes a single T cell receptor beta chain. Its antigen is unidentified. These data originate in a study of T cell responses to AZD1222 COVID-19 vaccine. Study-wide results and limits: White British donors predominated, females outnumbered males, and clonal diversity was possibly underestimated. As reported, nearly half of all spike-specific TCRs target variant regions that are unmutated.

Assay used: immunoSEQ multiplex PCR; TCRdb lists only in-frame clones, some missing. The sample lists about 86,000 clones, 88% occurring once. This clonotype was sampled from an adult who received the AZD1222 COVID-19 vaccine. The source material was peripheral blood, sampled 28 days after the second AZD1222 dose.

The CDR3, as DNA: TGCAGCGTTGGTCGGGAGGGAAGATACTACGAGCAGTACTTC. Translation gives CSVGREGRYYEQYF. The rearrangement joins TRBV29-1 to TRBJ2-7; 8 positions match TRBD2. CDR3 size: 14 residues. CDR1 SQVTM and CDR2 ANQGSEA come from the germline V gene. With V trimmed by 4 bases and J by 3 bases, 8 bases remained unmatched.